This TCR beta chain originates from a study of T cells in Graves' hyperthyroidism and ophthalmopathy. To note about this clonotype: Mismatch with germline at one junction end may stem from a read error.

This CDR3 spans 15 amino acids. Germline loops: CDR1 KGHDR, CDR2 SFDVKD. RNA transcripts gave rise to amplified TCR beta CDR3 regions. The HTBI primer set served for first-round RT-PCR of the TCR CDR3. TCRdb reprocessed the multiplex PCR reads via MiXCR and lists one record per CDR3 protein. The sample lists about 290,000 distinct CDR3 sequences, 12% to 15% occurring once. The V gene is TRBV24-1, the J gene TRBJ2-1; possibly TRBD2 for D (5 bases). The sample comprised blood. This sequence was found in a woman aged 50 to 60 with Graves' hyperthyroidism that later progressed to Graves' ophthalmopathy. CDR3 coding DNA: TGTGCCACCAGTGGCCGCGGTCGAGGGTACAATGAGCAGTCCTTC. Amino acids: CATSGRGRGYNEQSF.